The 6 T cell receptor beta chains reported below all come from one sample, sequenced in a study of cytomegalovirus exposure and HLA in healthy donors. Libraries were prepared by immunoSEQ multiplex PCR; TCRdb keeps only in-frame clonotypes and omits some of them. This repertoire shows 90,000 to 100,000 clones, approximately 84% found once; its top ten account for about 5.7%. The material sequenced was PBMCs. The receptors originated from a man aged 18-30 years in good health and CMV-seropositive.

J is TRBJ2-3 and V is TRBV9; possibly TRBD1 for D (6 bases). V was cut by 4 bases and J by 5 bases, with 20 bases left in between. Germline assignment: CDR1 SGDLS and CDR2 YYNGEE. The CDR3 sequence is 16 residues long. The CDR3 DNA sequence: TGTGCCAGCAGCTCCGGGGCAGGGGCCGGTGGAGATACGCAGTATTTT. The encoded protein is CASSSGAGAGGDTQYF.

V and J are TRBV10-1 and TRBJ2-6; perhaps TRBD2 as D (5 bases). The CDR3 runs 15 residues. V lost 2 bases and J lost 2, with 7 bases in between. CDR1 is WNHNN, CDR2 SYGVQD, per germline (reference sequence). The CDR3, as DNA: TGCGCCAGCAGTGAGGGAGGAGCTGGGGCCAACGTCCTGACTTTC. Translated: CASSEGGAGANVLTF.

V usage is TRBV5-4 and J usage is TRBJ2-3; TRBD2 aligns across 14 bases. V shed 4 bases and J 2 bases; nucleotides not matched to a gene: 6. CDR3 length equals 17 residues. CDR1 and CDR2 (germline): SGHNT, YYREEE (reference sequence). The DNA of the CDR3 is TGTGCCAGCAGCCGGGGGGGACTAGCGGGGGTCACAGATACGCAGTATTTT. Protein product: CASSRGGLAGVTDTQYF.

The chain links TRBV7-9 to TRBJ1-6; D ambiguous. V was trimmed by 7 bases and J by 7 bases, leaving 8 bases between them. The CDR3 consists of 12 residues. From germline, CDR1 is SEHNR and CDR2 FQNEAQ (reference sequence). CDR3: CASTIQNSPLHF. CDR3 bases: TGTGCCAGCACCATTCAGAATTCACCCCTCCACTTT.

The V call is TRBV4-3, the J call TRBJ2-7, with TRBD2 matching 7 bases. J lost 4 bases, V lost 0 bases, and 12 bases had no gene match. From germline, CDR1 is LGHNA and CDR2 YSLEER. CDR3 size: 17 residues. The CDR3 coding sequence is TGCGCCAGCAGCCAAGATAGGTCTAGCGGAGGGGTGTACGAGCAGTACTTC. Protein product: CASSQDRSSGGVYEQYF.

The V and J genes are TRBV5-4 and TRBJ2-3; the match to TRBD1 covers 7 bases. The V gene end was trimmed by 3 bases and the J gene end by 2 bases; junction bases not matched to a gene: 6. CDR1 SGHNT and CDR2 YYREEE come from the germline V gene (reference sequence). The CDR3 is made up of 15 amino acids. This CDR3 reads CASSYDRVFTDTQYF. CDR3 sequence (DNA): TGTGCCAGCAGCTATGACAGGGTATTCACAGATACGCAGTATTTT.